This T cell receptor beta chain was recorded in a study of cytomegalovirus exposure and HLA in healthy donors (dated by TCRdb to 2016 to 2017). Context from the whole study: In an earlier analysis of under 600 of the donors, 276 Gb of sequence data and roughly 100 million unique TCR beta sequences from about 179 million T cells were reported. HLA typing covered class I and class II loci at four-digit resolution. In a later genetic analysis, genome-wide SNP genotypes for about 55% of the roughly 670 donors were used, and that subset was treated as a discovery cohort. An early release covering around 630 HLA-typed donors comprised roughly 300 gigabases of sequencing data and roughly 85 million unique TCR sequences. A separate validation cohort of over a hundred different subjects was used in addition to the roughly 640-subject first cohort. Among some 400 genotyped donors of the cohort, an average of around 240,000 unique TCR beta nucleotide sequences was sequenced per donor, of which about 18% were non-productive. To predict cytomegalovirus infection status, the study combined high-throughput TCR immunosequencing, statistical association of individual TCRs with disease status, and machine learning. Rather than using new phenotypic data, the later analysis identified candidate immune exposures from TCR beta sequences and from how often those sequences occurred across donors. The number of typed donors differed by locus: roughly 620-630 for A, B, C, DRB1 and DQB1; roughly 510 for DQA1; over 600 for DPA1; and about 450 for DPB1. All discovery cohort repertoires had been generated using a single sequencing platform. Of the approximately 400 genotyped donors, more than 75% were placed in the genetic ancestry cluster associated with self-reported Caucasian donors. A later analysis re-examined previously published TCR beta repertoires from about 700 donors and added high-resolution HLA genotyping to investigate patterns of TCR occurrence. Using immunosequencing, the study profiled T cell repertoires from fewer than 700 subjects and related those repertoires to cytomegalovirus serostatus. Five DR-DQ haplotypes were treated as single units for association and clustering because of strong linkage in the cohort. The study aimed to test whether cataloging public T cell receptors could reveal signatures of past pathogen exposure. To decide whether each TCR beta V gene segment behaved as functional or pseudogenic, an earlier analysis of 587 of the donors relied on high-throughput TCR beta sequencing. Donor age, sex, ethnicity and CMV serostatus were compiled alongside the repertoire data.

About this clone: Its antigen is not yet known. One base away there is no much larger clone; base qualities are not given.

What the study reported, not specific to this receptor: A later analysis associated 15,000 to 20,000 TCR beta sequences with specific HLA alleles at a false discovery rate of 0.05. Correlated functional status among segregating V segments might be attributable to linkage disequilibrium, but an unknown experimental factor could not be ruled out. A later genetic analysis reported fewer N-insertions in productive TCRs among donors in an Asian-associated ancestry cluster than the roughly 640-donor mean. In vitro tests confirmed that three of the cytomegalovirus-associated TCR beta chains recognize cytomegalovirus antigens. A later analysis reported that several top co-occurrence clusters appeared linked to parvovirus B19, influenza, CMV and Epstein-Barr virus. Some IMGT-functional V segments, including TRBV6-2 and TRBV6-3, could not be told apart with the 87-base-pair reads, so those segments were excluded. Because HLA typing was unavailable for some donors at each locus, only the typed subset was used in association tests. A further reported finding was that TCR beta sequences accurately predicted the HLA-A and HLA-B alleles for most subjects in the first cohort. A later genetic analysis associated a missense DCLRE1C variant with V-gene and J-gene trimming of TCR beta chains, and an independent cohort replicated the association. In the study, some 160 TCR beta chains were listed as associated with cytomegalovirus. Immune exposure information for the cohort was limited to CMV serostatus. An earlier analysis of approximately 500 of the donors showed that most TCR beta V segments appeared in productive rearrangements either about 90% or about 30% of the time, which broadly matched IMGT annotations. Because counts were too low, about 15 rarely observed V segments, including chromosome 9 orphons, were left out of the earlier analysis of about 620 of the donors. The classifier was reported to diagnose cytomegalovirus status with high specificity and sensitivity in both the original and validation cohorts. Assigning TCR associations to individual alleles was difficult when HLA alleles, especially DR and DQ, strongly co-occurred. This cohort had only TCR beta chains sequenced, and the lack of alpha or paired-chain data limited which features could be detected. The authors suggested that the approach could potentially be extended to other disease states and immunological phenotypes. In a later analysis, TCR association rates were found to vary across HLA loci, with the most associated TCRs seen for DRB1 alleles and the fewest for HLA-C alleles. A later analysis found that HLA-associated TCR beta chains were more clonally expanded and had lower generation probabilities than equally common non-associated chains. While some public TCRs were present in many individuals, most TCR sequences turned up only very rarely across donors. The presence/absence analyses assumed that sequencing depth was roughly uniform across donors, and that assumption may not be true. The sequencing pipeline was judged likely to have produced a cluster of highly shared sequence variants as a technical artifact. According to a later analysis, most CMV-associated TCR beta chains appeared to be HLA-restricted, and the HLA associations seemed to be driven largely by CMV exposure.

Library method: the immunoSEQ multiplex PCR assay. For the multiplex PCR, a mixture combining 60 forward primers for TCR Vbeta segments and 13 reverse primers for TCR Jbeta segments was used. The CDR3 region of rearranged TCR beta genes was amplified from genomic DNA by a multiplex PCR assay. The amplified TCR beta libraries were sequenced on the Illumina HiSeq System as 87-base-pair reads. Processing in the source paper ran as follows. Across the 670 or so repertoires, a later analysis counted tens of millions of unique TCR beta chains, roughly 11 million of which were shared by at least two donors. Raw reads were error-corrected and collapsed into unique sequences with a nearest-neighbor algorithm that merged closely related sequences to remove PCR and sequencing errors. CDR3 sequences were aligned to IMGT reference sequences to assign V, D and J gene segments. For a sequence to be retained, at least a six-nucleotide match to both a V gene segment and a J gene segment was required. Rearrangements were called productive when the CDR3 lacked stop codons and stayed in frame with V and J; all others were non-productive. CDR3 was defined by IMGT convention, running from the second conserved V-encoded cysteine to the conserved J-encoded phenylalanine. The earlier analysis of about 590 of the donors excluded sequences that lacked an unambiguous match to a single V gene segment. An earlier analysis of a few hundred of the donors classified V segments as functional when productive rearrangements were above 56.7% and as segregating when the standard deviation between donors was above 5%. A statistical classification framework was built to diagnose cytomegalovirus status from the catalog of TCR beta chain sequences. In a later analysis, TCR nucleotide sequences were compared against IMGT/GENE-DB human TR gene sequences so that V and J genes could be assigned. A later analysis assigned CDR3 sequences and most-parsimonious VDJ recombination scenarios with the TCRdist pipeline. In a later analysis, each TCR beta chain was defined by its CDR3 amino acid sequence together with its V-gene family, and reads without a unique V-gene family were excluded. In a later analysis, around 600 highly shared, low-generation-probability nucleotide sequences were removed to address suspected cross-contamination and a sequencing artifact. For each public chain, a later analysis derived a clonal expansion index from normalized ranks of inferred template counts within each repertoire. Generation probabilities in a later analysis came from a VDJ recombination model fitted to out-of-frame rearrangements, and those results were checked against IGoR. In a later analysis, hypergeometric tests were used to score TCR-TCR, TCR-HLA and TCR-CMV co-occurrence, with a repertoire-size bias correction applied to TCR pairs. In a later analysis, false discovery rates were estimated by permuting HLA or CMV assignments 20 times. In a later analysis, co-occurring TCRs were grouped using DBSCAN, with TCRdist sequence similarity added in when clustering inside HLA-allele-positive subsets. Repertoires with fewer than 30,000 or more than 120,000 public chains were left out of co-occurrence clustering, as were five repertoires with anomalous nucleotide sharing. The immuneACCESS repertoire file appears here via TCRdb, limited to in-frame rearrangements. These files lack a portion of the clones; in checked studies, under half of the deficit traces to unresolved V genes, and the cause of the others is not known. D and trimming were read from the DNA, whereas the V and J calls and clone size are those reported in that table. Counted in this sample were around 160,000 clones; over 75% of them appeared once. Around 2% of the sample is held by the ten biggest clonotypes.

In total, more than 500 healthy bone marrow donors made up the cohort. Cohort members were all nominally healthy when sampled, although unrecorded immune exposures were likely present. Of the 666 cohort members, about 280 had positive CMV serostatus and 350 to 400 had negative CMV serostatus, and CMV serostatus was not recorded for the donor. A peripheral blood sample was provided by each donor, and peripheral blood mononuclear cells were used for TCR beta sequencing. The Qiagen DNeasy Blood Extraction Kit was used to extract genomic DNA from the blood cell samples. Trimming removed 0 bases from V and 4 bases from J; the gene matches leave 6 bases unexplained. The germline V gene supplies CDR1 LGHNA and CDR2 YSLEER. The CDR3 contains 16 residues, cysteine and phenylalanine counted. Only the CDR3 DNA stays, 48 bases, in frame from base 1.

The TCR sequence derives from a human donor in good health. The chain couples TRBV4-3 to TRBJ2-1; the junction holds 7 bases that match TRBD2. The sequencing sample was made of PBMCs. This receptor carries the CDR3 CASSQEGTNVYNEQFF. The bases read TGCGCCAGCAGCCAAGAGGGGACTAACGTATACAATGAGCAGTTCTTC.